These T cell receptor beta chains were read from a single sample in a study of cytomegalovirus exposure and HLA in healthy donors. Profiling relied on immunoSEQ multiplex PCR, and the TCRdb table lists in-frame clones only, not all of them. Of under 100,000 clones listed, around 73% were seen once; the top ten hold around 3.4%. The sequenced sample consisted of PBMCs. Every receptor here comes from a man aged 50 or older in good health and CMV-seronegative. Both conserved end residues are part of each CDR3. The D gene is left open where the match is weak. Clone size is given for some rows only: seen once, a few or many times, or a class if the clone is expanded.

V gene	D gene	clone size	J gene	CDR3 protein	CDR3 DNA
TRBV9	NA	NA	TRBJ1-2	CASRDGRGISNYGYTF	TGTGCCAGCAGGGACGGTCGGGGGATTTCTAACTATGGCTACACCTTC
TRBV7-9	TRBD1	NA	TRBJ2-2	CASSLSTGGLFF	TGTGCCAGCAGCCTTAGTACAGGGGGGCTGTTTTTT
TRBV5-6	TRBD1	NA	TRBJ2-2	CASSRDREGTGELFF	TGTGCCAGCAGCCGTGACAGGGAAGGGACCGGGGAGCTGTTTTTT
TRBV27	NA	NA	TRBJ1-1	CASSPEGRAEAFF	TGTGCCAGCAGCCCGGAGGGGCGGGCTGAAGCTTTCTTT
TRBV7-9	TRBD1	NA	TRBJ1-1	CASSPQPGQGEGNTEAFF	TGTGCCAGCAGCCCACAACCGGGACAGGGAGAGGGGAACACTGAAGCTTTCTTT
TRBV5-1	NA	NA	TRBJ2-3	CASSLAVLGTDTQYF	TGCGCCAGCAGCTTGGCAGTACTAGGCACAGATACGCAGTATTTT
TRBV4-2	NA	NA	TRBJ2-7	CASSRESVGEQYF	TGTGCCAGCAGCCGCGAGAGTGTCGGTGAGCAGTACTTC
TRBV5-8	TRBD1	NA	TRBJ1-6	CATFDRGYNSPLHF	TGTGCCACCTTTGACAGGGGGTATAATTCACCCCTCCACTTT
TRBV19	TRBD1	once	TRBJ1-2	CASRTATPGRGQGDYGYTF	TGTGCCAGTAGGACCGCCACACCGGGACGAGGACAGGGGGACTATGGCTACACCTTC
TRBV5-1	TRBD1	NA	TRBJ2-5	CASSLGDSQGTQYF	TGCGCCAGCAGCTTGGGGGACAGCCAAGGGACCCAGTACTTC
TRBV30	NA	NA	TRBJ2-3	CAWSVRERDTQYF	TGTGCCTGGAGTGTCAGGGAACGAGATACGCAGTATTTT
TRBV5-6	NA	NA	TRBJ1-4	CASSPRGTTNEKLFF	TGTGCCAGCAGCCCCAGGGGCACAACTAATGAAAAACTGTTTTTT
TRBV7-3	NA	NA	TRBJ1-1	CASSLIGRGWFLLKAFF	TGTGCCAGCAGCTTAATAGGGAGGGGTTGGTTCCTACTGAAAGCTTTCTTT
TRBV7-3	NA	once	TRBJ2-5	CASSLGGAYETQYF	TGTGCCAGCAGCTTGGGGGGGGCCTACGAGACCCAGTACTTC
TRBV27	TRBD1	NA	TRBJ1-2	CASSFVDRGPYGYTF	TGTGCCAGCAGTTTTGTGGACAGGGGGCCCTATGGCTACACCTTC
TRBV28	NA	NA	TRBJ1-5	CASSLGGGSNQPQHF	TGTGCCAGCAGCTTGGGGGGGGGTAGCAATCAGCCCCAGCATTTT
TRBV7-2	NA	NA	TRBJ1-5	CASSLGSGPPQHF	TGTGCCAGCAGCTTAGGGTCTGGGCCGCCCCAGCATTTT
TRBV10-3	NA	NA	TRBJ2-2	CAISESGNTGELFF	TGTGCCATCAGTGAGTCGGGCAACACCGGGGAGCTGTTTTTT
TRBV15	NA	NA	TRBJ2-7	CATGETSSYEQYF	TGTGCCACCGGGGAGACTAGCTCCTACGAGCAGTACTTC
TRBV7-6	NA	NA	TRBJ1-1	CASSWEQNTEAFF	TGTGCCAGCAGCTGGGAGCAGAACACTGAAGCTTTCTTT
TRBV2	NA	NA	TRBJ1-4	CASKEQAGAVGKLFF	TGTGCCAGCAAAGAACAAGCAGGGGCAGTCGGAAAACTGTTTTTT
TRBV5-1	NA	once	TRBJ1-1	CASSLGGSTEAFF	TGCGCCAGCAGCTTGGGGGGCAGCACTGAAGCTTTCTTT
TRBV5-1	TRBD1	few	TRBJ1-5	CASSLTGASNQPQHF	TGCGCCAGCAGCTTAACAGGGGCTAGCAATCAGCCCCAGCATTTT
TRBV10-3	NA	few	TRBJ2-7	CAISEPREQGTYEQYF	TGTGCCATCAGTGAGCCAAGAGAACAGGGTACCTACGAGCAGTACTTC
TRBV9	TRBD1	NA	TRBJ2-5	CASSRAGTGAGQETQYF	TGTGCCAGCAGCAGAGCCGGGACAGGGGCGGGTCAAGAGACCCAGTACTTC
TRBV4-2	TRBD1	NA	TRBJ2-1	CASSQDGQGSGEQFF	TGTGCCAGCAGCCAAGACGGACAGGGGAGTGGTGAGCAGTTCTTC
TRBV7-9	TRBD1	few	TRBJ1-1	CASSTGQGNTEAFF	TGTGCCAGCAGCACGGGACAGGGGAACACTGAAGCTTTCTTT
TRBV18	TRBD2	NA	TRBJ2-7	CASSLTTSGGVLYEQYF	TGTGCCAGCTCACTTACTACTAGCGGGGGTGTTCTCTACGAGCAGTACTTC
TRBV7-2	TRBD2	NA	TRBJ2-7	CASSVSYRLAGNYEQYF	TGTGCCAGCAGCGTAAGCTATCGACTAGCGGGGAACTACGAGCAGTACTTC
TRBV4-2	TRBD2	few	TRBJ2-3	CASSQDTSGGAAQYF	TGTGCCAGCAGCCAAGATACTAGCGGGGGGGCCGCGCAGTATTTT
TRBV5-6	NA	NA	TRBJ1-6	CASSKGFGDNSPLHF	TGTGCCAGCAGCAAGGGGTTTGGGGATAATTCACCCCTCCACTTT
TRBV7-2	NA	NA	TRBJ2-6	CASGEASGANVPTF	TGTGCCAGCGGTGAGGCCTCTGGGGCCAACGTCCCGACTTTC
TRBV18	TRBD1	NA	TRBJ1-5	CASSPPGQGSQPQHF	TGTGCCAGCTCACCACCCGGACAGGGAAGTCAGCCCCAGCATTTT
TRBV5-1	TRBD2	NA	TRBJ2-2	CASSLEASGNTGELFF	TGCGCCAGCAGCTTGGAAGCTAGCGGAAACACCGGGGAGCTGTTTTTT
TRBV7-8	NA	few	TRBJ2-1	CASSLGWSGLSSYNEQFF	TGTGCCAGCAGCTTAGGCTGGTCAGGGCTGAGCTCCTACAATGAGCAGTTCTTC
TRBV7-3	TRBD1	NA	TRBJ1-2	CASSLQGAGGGYTF	TGTGCCAGCAGCTTACAGGGGGCAGGGGGTGGCTACACCTTC
TRBV5-1	NA	once	TRBJ1-2	CASSPGQRWLGSNGYTF	TGCGCCAGCAGCCCCGGACAGAGATGGTTAGGATCTAACGGCTACACCTTC
TRBV19	NA	NA	TRBJ1-5	CASSTRQERVNQPQHF	TGTGCCAGTAGTACCCGACAGGAAAGGGTTAATCAGCCCCAGCATTTT
TRBV19	NA	NA	TRBJ2-5	CASSIGGGSQYF	TGTGCCAGTAGTATAGGAGGGGGATCCCAGTACTTC
TRBV7-2	TRBD1	once	TRBJ2-2	CASSPPRGRTGELFF	TGTGCCAGCAGCCCACCGAGGGGGCGCACCGGGGAGCTGTTTTTT
TRBV28	NA	few	TRBJ1-2	CASSFPSVSGYTF	TGTGCCAGCAGTTTCCCCTCTGTTAGTGGCTACACCTTC
TRBV23-1	NA	NA	TRBJ2-7	CASTPGWGAYEQYF	TGCGCCAGCACTCCTGGATGGGGGGCCTACGAGCAGTACTTC
TRBV29-1	NA	NA	TRBJ2-7	CSVGGESRYEQYF	TGCAGCGTTGGGGGGGAGAGTCGTTACGAGCAGTACTTC
TRBV29-1	NA	NA	TRBJ1-5	CSVATGRNQPQHF	TGCAGCGTTGCAACAGGGCGCAATCAGCCCCAGCATTTT
TRBV6-4	TRBD2	NA	TRBJ2-1	CASSDSGTSSYNEQFF	TGTGCCAGCAGTGACTCCGGGACTAGCTCCTACAATGAGCAGTTCTTC
TRBV6-6	TRBD1	NA	TRBJ1-2	CASGTVNYGYTF	TGTGCCAGCGGGACAGTAAACTATGGCTACACCTTC
TRBV5-1	TRBD2	NA	TRBJ2-2	CASYTGTSATGELFF	TGCGCCAGCTACACCGGGACTAGCGCCACCGGGGAGCTGTTTTTT
TRBV20-1	NA	few	TRBJ1-1	CSGRGHTEAFF	TGCAGTGGTAGAGGGCACACTGAAGCTTTCTTT